This T cell receptor beta chain was identified during a study of radiotherapy plus CTLA-4 blockade in lung cancer. The table came from immunoSEQ multiplex PCR; TCRdb's copy has only in-frame clones and leaves some out. The sample has roughly 90,000 clones; around 88% are singletons. The CDR3 extends over 14 amino acids. In germline, CDR1 is SGHTA, CDR2 FQGNSA. Trimming removed 2 bases from V and 2 bases from J, with 10 bases in between. This chain uses TRBV7-2 with TRBJ2-7, with D tentatively TRBD2 (5 bases). Material: peripheral blood, obtained from a patient treated with radiotherapy plus ipilimumab. The sequence derives from a human donor with non-small cell lung cancer that progressed on radiotherapy plus ipilimumab. The CDR3 region is CASSLRDHTYEQYF. CDR3 sequence (DNA): TGTGCCAGCAGCTTACGGGATCATACCTACGAGCAGTACTTC.